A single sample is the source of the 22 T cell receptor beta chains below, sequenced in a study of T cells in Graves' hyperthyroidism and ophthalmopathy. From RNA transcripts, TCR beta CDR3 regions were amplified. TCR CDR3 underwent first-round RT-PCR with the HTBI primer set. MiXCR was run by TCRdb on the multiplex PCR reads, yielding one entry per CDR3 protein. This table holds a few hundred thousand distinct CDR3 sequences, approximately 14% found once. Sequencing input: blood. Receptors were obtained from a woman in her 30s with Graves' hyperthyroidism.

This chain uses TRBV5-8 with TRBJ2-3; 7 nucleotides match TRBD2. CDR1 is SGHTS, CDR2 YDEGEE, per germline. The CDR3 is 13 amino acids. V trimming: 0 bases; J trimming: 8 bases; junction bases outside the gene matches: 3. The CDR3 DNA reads TGTGCCAGCAGCTTGGTGGAGCGGGGTACGCAGTATTTT. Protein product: CASSLVERGTQYF.

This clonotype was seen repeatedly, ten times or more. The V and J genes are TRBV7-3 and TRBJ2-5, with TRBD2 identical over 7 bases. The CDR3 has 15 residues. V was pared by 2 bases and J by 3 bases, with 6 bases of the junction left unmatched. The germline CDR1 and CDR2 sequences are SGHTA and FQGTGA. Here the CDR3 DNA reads TGTGCCAGCAGCTTATTTTCGGGAGGTGAAGAGACCCAGTACTTC. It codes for CASSLFSGGEETQYF.

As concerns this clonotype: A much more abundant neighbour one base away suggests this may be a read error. CDR3: CASSSRALTGRAGEQYF. DNA for the CDR3: TGTGCCAGCAGCTCTCGAGCGCTAACGGGCAGAGCGGGCGAGCAGTACTTC. This sequence joins TRBV7-9 and TRBJ2-7; D possibly corresponds to TRBD2 (6 bases). The CDR3 is 17 residues long. V lost 4 bases to trimming and J lost 6 bases, with 25 bases between them. CDR1 and CDR2 (germline): SEHNR, FQNEAQ (reference sequence).

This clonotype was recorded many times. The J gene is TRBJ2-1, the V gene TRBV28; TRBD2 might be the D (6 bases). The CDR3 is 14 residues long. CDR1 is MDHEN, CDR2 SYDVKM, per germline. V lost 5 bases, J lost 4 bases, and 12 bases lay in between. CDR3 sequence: CASSRLATYNEQFF. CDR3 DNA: TGTGCCAGCAGTAGGCTAGCGACGTACAATGAGCAGTTCTTC.

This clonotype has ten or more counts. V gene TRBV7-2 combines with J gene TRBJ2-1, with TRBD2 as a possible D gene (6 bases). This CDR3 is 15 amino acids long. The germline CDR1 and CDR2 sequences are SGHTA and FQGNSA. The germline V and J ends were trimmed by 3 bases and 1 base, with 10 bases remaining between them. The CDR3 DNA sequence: TGTGCCAGCAGCTTTGGCGGGGAATCCTACAATGAGCAGTTCTTC. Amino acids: CASSFGGESYNEQFF.

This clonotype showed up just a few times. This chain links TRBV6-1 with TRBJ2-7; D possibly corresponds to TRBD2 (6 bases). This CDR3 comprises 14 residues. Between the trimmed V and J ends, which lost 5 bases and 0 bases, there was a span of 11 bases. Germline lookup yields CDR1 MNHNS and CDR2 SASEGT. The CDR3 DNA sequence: TGTGCCAGCAGTCGTCGGGGGAGCTCCTACGAGCAGTACTTC. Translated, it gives CASSRRGSSYEQYF.

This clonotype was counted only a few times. CDR3 in DNA: TGTGCCAGCAGCCTCATTGGGGGAGGCAATGAGCAGTTCTTC. Its translation: CASSLIGGGNEQFF. The chain has TRBV9 and TRBJ2-1; D possibly corresponds to TRBD2 (6 bases). The germline V gene encodes CDR1 SGDLS and CDR2 YYNGEE. The CDR3 is 14 residues long. Trimming took off 4 bases at V and 6 bases at J, with 14 bases between the two ends. The full variable domain, with the rest looked up from reference TRBV9 and TRBJ2-1, is DSGVTQTPKHLITATGQRVTLRCSPRSGDLSVYWYQQSLDQGLQFLIQYYNGEERAKGNILERFSAQQFPDLHSELNLSSLELGDSALYFCASSLIGGGNEQFFGPGTRLTVL.

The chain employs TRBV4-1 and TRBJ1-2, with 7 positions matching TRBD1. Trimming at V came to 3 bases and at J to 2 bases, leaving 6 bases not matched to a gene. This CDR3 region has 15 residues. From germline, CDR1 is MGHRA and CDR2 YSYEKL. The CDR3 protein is CASSHRDSKNYGYTF. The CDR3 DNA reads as TGCGCCAGCAGCCATCGGGACAGCAAAAACTATGGCTACACCTTC.

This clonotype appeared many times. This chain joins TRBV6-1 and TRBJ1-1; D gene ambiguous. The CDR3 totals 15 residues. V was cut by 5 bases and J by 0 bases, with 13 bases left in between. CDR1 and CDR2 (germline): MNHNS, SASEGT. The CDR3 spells CASSTLRSLNTEAFF. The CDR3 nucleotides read TGTGCCAGCAGTACCCTCAGGAGCCTGAACACTGAAGCTTTCTTT.

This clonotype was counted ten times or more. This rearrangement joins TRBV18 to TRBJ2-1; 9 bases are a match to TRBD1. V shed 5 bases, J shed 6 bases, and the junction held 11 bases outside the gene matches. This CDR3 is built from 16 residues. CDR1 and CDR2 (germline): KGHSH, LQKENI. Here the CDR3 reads CASSSTTGGSSNEQFF. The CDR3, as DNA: TGTGCCAGCTCATCGACTACAGGGGGCTCAAGCAATGAGCAGTTCTTC.

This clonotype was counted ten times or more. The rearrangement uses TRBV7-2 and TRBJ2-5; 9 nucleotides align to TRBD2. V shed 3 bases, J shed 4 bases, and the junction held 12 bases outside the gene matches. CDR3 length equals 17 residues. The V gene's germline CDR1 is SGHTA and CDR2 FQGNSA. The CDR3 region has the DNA TGTGCCAGCAGCTTTGCCCGGGCGGGAGGGCTTCCAGAGACCCAGTACTTC. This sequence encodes CASSFARAGGLPETQYF. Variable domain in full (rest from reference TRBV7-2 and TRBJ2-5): GAGVSQSPSNKVTEKGKDVELRCDPISGHTALYWYRQSLGQGLEFLIYFQGNSAPDKSGLPSDRFSAERTGGSVSTLTIQRTQQEDSAVYLCASSFARAGGLPETQYFGPGTRLLVL.

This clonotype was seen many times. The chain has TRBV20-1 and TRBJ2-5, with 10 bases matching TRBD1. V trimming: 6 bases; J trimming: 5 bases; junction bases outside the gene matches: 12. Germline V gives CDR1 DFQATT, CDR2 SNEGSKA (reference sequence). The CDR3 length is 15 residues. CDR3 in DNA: TGCAGTGCCAATGACCGGGACAGGGGTTCGGAGACCCAGTACTTC. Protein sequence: CSANDRDRGSETQYF.

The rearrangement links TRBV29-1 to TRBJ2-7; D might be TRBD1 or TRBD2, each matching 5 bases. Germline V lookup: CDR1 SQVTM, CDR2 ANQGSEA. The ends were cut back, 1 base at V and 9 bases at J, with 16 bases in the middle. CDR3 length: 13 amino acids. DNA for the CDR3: TGCAGCGTTGAAGTAGGAGTCGGGGCTGCGCAGTACTTC. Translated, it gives CSVEVGVGAAQYF.

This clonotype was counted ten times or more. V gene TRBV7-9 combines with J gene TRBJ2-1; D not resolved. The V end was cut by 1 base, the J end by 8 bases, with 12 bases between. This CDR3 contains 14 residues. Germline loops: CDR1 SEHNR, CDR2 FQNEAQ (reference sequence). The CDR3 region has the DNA TGTGCCAGCAGCTTAGAAGGTCTGTTTGATGAGCAGTTCTTC. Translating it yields CASSLEGLFDEQFF. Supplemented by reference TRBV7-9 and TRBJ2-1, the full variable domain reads DTGVSQNPRHKITKRGQNVTFRCDPISEHNRLYWYRQTLGQGPEFLTYFQNEAQLEKSRLLSDRFSAERPKGSFSTLEIQRTEQGDSAMYLCASSLEGLFDEQFFGPGTRLTVL.

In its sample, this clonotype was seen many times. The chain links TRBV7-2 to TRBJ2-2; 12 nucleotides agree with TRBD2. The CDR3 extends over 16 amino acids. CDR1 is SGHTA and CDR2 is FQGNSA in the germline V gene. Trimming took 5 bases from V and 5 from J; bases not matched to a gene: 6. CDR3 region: CASSATSGRRTGELFF. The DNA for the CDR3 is TGTGCCAGCAGCGCCACTAGCGGGAGGAGGACCGGGGAGCTGTTTTTT. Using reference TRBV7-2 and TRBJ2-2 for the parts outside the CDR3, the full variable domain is GAGVSQSPSNKVTEKGKDVELRCDPISGHTALYWYRQSLGQGLEFLIYFQGNSAPDKSGLPSDRFSAERTGGSVSTLTIQRTQQEDSAVYLCASSATSGRRTGELFFGEGSRLTVL.

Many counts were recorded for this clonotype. CDR3 protein: CASSQLPGSNEQFF. In nucleotides, the CDR3 is TGCGCCAGCAGCCAATTGCCGGGATCCAATGAGCAGTTCTTC. V and J are TRBV4-3 and TRBJ2-1; D perhaps matches TRBD2 (5 bases). CDR3 size: 14 residues. Germline assignment: CDR1 LGHNA and CDR2 YSLEER. The ends were cut back, 2 bases at V and 6 bases at J, with 11 bases in the middle.

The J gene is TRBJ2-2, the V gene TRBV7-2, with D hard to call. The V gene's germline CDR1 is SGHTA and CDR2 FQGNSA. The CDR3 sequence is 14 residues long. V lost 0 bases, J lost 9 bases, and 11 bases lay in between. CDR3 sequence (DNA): TGTACCAGCAGCTTAGCGGCCAACTCCAGGGAGCTGTTTTTT. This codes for CTSSLAANSRELFF. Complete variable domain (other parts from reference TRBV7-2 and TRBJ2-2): GAGVSQSPSNKVTEKGKDVELRCDPISGHTALYWYRQSLGQGLEFLIYFQGNSAPDKSGLPSDRFSAERTGGSVSTLTIQRTQQEDSAVYLCTSSLAANSRELFFGEGSRLTVL.

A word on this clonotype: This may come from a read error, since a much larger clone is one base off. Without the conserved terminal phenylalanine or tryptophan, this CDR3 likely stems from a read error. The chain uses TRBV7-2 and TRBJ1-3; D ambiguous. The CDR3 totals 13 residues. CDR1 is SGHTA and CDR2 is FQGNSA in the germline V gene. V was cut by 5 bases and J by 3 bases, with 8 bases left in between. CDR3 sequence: CASSTSIGNTIYL. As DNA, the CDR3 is TGTGCCAGCAGCACAAGCATTGGAAACACCATATATCTT.

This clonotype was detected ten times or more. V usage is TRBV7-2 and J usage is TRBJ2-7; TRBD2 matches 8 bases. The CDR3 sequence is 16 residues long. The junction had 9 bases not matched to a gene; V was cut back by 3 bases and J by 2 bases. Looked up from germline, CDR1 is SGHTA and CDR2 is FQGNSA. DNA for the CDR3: TGTGCCAGCAGCTTGGGTGGCGGGAGGCTGGCCTACGAGCAGTACTTC. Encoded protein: CASSLGGGRLAYEQYF.

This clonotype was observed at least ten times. Here the CDR3 DNA reads TGTGCCAGCAGCTATCTAGCGGGAGAGACCCAGTACTTC. Translation gives CASSYLAGETQYF. The chain recombines TRBV5-5 with TRBJ2-5; TRBD2 matches 8 bases. CDR3 length: 13 residues. The ends lost 3 bases at V and 4 bases at J; junction bases unmatched: 2. Germline values: CDR1 SGHKS, CDR2 YYEKEE (reference sequence). The full variable domain, rest sourced from reference TRBV5-5 and TRBJ2-5, is DAGVTQSPTHLIKTRGQQVTLRCSPISGHKSVSWYQQVLGQGPQFIFQYYEKEERGRGNFPDRFSARQFPNYSSELNVNALLLGDSALYLCASSYLAGETQYFGPGTRLLVL.

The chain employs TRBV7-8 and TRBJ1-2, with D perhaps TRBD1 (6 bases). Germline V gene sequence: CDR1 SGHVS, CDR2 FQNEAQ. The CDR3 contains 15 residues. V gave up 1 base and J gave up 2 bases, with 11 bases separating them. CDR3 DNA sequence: TGTGCCAGCAGCTTAGGGACAGATACCAACTATGGCTACACCTTC. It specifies CASSLGTDTNYGYTF.

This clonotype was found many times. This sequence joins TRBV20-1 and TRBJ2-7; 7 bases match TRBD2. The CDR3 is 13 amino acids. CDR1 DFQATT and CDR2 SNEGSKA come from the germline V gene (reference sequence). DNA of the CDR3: TGCTGCGGGAGTCGGCTAGTCAAGGGCGAGCAGTACTTC. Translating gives CCGSRLVKGEQYF.